The clone carrying this TCR beta chain was seen only a few times. Its target is not known. This entry comes from a study of identical twins. General study results and limits: Low generation probability was overrepresented in out-of-frame alpha sequences shared by twins.

Using its own MiXCR run on the 5' RACE reads, TCRdb lists one record per CDR3 protein. Found here are 1.5 million to 2 million distinct CDR3 sequences, around 29% of them singletons; the top ten hold 0.27%. Per germline, CDR1 LGHNA and CDR2 YNFKEQ. This CDR3 spans 14 amino acids. The sequence was collected from a newborn girl in good health. The sequencing input was cord blood. This chain joins TRBV4-2 and TRBJ2-5, with D maybe TRBD1 (5 bases). Gene TRBJ2-7 matches the end of the DNA better, so the J call may be wrong. The CDR3 region is CASSQSQVLDEQYF. Written as DNA, the CDR3 is TGTGCCAGCAGCCAATCACAGGTCCTCGACGAGCAGTACTTC.